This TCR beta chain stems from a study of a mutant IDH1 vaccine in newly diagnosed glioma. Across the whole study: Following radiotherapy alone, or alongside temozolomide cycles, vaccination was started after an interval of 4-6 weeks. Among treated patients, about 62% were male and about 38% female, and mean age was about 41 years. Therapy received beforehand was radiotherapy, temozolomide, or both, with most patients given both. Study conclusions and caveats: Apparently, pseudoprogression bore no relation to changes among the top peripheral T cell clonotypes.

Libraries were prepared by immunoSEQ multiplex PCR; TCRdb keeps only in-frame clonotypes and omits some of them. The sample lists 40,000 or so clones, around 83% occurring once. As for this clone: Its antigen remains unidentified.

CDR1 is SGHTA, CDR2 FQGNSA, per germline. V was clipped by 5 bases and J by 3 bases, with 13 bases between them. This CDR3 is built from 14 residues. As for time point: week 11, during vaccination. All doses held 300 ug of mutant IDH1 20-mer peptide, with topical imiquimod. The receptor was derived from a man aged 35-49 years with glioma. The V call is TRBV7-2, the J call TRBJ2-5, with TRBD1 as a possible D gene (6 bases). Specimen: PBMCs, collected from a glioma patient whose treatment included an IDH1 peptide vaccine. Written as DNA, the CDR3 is TGTGCCAGCAGCAAGACAGGAATGGAAGAGACCCAGTACTTC. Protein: CASSKTGMEETQYF.